This TCR beta chain was profiled in a study of immune evolution from preneoplasia to lung adenocarcinoma. TCRdb's copy holds only in-frame clones and misses some; the assay was immunoSEQ multiplex PCR. The sample gives thousands of clones, approximately 88% of which show up once; 3% to 3.5% is in the top ten. This sequence originates from an older donor with lung adenocarcinoma. Sequenced: FFPE lung adenocarcinoma in situ tissue.

CDR3 DNA sequence: TGCGCCAGCAGCCAAGGGGCGGCAGGCGGAGGGAAGACCCAGTACTTC. Amino acids: CASSQGAAGGGKTQYF. This chain connects TRBV4-1 to TRBJ2-5; a possible D gene is TRBD2 (6 bases). The CDR3 is made up of 16 amino acids. CDR1 and CDR2 (germline): MGHRA, YSYEKL. V lost 1 base, J lost 6 bases, and 18 bases lay in between.